This TCR beta chain was sequenced for a study of human T cells and chemical hapten exposure. Study details: Donors were sensitized with 2% DPC on the upper inner arm. Across the whole study, which lasted roughly 24 weeks, patients were given diphenylcyclopropenone on the scalp once a week.

For this clonotype: What it binds is unknown.

The CDR3 consists of 13 residues. The germline CDR1 and CDR2 sequences are SGHDT and YYEEEE. V lost 9 bases, J lost 9 bases, and 7 bases stayed unmatched. Via MiXCR, TCRdb re-called the RACE reads, giving one row per CDR3 protein. The sample records roughly 100,000 distinct CDR3 sequences, roughly 10% being singletons. Study-level results: Among TCRs, those above 1 in 1000 frequency were unaffected by DPC sensitization.

Noted time point: pre-sensitization, week 0. Sample treatment: therapeutic diphenylcyclopropenone sensitization with weekly scalp DPC. Whole blood, unfractionated, served as the material for total RNA extraction. The sample consisted of whole blood, taken in connection with sensitization to the hapten diphenylcyclopropenone (DPC). The chain employs TRBV5-6 and TRBJ1-6; 9 bases agree with TRBD1. The clonotype was recovered from a woman aged 60 to 75 with alopecia areata. Some clones in this sample may be carry-over from other donors' samples. The CDR3, as DNA: TGTGCCACTGGGACAGGGTCGAGTTCACCCCTCCACTTT. Amino acids: CATGTGSSSPLHF.